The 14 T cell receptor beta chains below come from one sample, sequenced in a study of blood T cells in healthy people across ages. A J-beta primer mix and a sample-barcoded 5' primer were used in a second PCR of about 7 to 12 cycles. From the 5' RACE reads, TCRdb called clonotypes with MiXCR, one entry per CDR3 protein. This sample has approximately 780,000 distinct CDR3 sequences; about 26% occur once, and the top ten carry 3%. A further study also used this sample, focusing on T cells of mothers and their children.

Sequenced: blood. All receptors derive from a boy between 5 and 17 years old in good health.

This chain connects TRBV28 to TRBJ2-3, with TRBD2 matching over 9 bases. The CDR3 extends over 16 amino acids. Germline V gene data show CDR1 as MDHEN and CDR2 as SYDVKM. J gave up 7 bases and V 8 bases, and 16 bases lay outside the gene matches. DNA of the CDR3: TGTGCCAGCGGGCCCATTTGGGGCGGGGGGGCTAATACGCAGTATTTT. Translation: CASGPIWGGGANTQYF.

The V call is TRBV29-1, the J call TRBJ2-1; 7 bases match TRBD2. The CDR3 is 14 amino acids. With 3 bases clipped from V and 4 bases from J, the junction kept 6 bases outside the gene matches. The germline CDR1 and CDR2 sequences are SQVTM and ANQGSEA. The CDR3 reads CSVEGGSIYNEQFF. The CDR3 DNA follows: TGCAGCGTTGAGGGCGGGAGTATTTACAATGAGCAGTTCTTC.

The CDR3 region has the DNA TGTGCTAGTGGTTTCGCCCTTTACGAGCAGTACTTC. Amino acid sequence: CASGFALYEQYF. The rearrangement links TRBV12-5 to TRBJ2-7, with D hard to call. The V end lost 3 bases, the J end lost 4 bases, and 7 bases lay between the germline ends. The CDR3 contains 12 residues. CDR1 is LGHNT, CDR2 FRNRAP, per germline.

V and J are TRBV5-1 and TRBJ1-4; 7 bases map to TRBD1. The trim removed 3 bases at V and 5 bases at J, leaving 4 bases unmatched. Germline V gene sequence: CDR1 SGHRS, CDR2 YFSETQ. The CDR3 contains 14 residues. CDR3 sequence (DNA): TGCGCCAGCAGCTGGGACAGATTCAATGAAAAACTGTTTTTT. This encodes CASSWDRFNEKLFF.

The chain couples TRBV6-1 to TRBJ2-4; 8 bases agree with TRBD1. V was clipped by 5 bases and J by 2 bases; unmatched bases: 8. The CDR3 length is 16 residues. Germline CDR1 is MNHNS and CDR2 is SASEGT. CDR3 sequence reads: CASSTRTGYPKNIQYF. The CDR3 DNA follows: TGTGCCAGCAGTACCCGGACAGGGTATCCCAAAAACATTCAGTACTTC.

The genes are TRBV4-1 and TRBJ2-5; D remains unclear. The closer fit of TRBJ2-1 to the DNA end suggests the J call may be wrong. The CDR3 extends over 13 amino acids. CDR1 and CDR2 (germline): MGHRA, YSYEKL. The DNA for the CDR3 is TGCGCCAGCAGCCAGGAAAACATCGGCGAGCAGTTCTTC. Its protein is CASSQENIGEQFF.

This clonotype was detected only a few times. CDR3 coding DNA: TGTGCCAGCAGCTCTGGCAACGAGCAGTACTTC. It specifies CASSSGNEQYF. The chain recombines TRBV5-5 with TRBJ2-7; D remains unclear. CDR1 is SGHKS and CDR2 is YYEKEE in the germline V gene (reference sequence). Trimming left V 3 bases short and J 5 bases short, with 6 bases between. There are 11 residues in the CDR3. The variable domain in full, with the rest retrieved from reference TRBV5-5 and TRBJ2-7, is DAGVTQSPTHLIKTRGQQVTLRCSPISGHKSVSWYQQVLGQGPQFIFQYYEKEERGRGNFPDRFSARQFPNYSSELNVNALLLGDSALYLCASSSGNEQYFGPGTRLTVT.

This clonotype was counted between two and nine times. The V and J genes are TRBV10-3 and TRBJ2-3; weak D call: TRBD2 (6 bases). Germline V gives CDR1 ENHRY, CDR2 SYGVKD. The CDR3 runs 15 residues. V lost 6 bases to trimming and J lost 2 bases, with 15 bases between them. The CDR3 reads CAISSGGANTDTQYF. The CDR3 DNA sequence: TGTGCCATCAGCTCCGGGGGAGCAAACACAGATACGCAGTATTTT.

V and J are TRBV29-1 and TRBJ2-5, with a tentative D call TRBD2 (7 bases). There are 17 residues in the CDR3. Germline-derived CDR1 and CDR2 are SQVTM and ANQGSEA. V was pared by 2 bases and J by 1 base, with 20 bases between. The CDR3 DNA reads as TGCAGCGTTGAACCCTCTAAGGGGGGGGAGACCCAAGAGACCCAGTACTTC. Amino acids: CSVEPSKGGETQETQYF.

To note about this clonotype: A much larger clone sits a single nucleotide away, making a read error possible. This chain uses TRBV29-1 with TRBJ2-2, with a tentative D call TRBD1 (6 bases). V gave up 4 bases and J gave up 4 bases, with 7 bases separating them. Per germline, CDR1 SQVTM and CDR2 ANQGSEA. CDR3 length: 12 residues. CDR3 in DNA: TGCAGCGTTGGGACAGTCACCGGGGAGCTGTTTTTT. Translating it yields CSVGTVTGELFF.

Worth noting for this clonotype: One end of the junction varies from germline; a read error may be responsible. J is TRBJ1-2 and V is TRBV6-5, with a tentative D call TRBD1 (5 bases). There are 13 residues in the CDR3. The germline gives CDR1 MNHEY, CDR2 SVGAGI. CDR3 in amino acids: CAGSYDSLYGYTF. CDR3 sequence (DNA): TGTGCCGGCAGTTACGACAGTCTCTATGGCTACACCTTC.

CDR3: CASTPSLGITYEQYF. DNA for the CDR3: TGTGCCAGCACCCCATCATTGGGCATTACCTACGAGCAGTACTTC. The rearrangement uses TRBV12-3 or TRBV12-4 and TRBJ2-7; D call uncertain. V dropped 7 bases and J dropped 2 bases, with 18 bases sitting between them. There are 15 residues in the CDR3.

CDR3 sequence: CATSSPGQGPSYNEQFF. The DNA of the CDR3 is TGTGCCACCAGCAGCCCTGGACAGGGTCCTTCCTACAATGAGCAGTTCTTC. This chain links TRBV15 with TRBJ2-1; 8 nucleotides agree with TRBD1. Germline loops: CDR1 LNHNV, CDR2 YYDKDF (reference sequence). The CDR3 runs to 17 residues. V was pared by 3 bases and J by 1 base, with 8 bases of the junction left unmatched. The whole variable domain, remainder taken from reference TRBV15 and TRBJ2-1, is DAMVIQNPRYQVTQFGKPVTLSCSQTLNHNVMYWYQQKSSQAPKLLFHYYDKDFNNEADTPDNFQSRRPNTSFCFLDIRSPGLGDTAMYLCATSSPGQGPSYNEQFFGPGTRLTVL.

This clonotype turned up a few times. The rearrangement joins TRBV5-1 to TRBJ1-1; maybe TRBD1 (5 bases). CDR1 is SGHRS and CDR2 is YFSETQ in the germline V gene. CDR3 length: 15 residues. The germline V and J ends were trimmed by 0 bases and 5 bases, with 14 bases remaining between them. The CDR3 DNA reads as TGCGCCAGCAGCTTGGTTGGGGGAGTGGGGACTGAAGCTTTCTTT. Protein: CASSLVGGVGTEAFF.